This passage covers 8 T cell receptor beta chains from one sample sequenced in a study of OX40 agonist ivuxolimab in advanced cancers. The repertoire was sequenced with immunoSEQ multiplex PCR; TCRdb's copy has only in-frame clones and lacks some. The sample yields about 94,000 clones, around 87% seen once. The sample in question was CD4+ or CD8+ T cells sorted from blood, obtained in a trial of the OX40 agonist ivuxolimab. These receptors originate from an adult with an advanced solid tumor such as melanoma, head and neck, liver or kidney cancer.

The chain combines TRBV19 with TRBJ1-1, with TRBD1 as a possible D gene (5 bases). CDR1 is LNHDA and CDR2 is SQIVND in the germline V gene (reference sequence). The CDR3 has 14 residues. V was pared by 1 base and J by 8 bases, with 14 bases between. CDR3 loop: CASSIGQNPSEAFF. The DNA of the CDR3 is TGTGCCAGTAGTATAGGACAGAACCCATCCGAAGCTTTCTTT.

The chain uses TRBV12-5 and TRBJ1-1, with D unclear. CDR1 and CDR2 from the germline V gene are LGHNT and FRNRAP. The CDR3 is made up of 14 amino acids. The ends were cut back, 6 bases at V and 1 base at J, with 12 bases in the middle. The CDR3 sequence: CASGPRVWNTEAFF. The CDR3 nucleotides are TGTGCTAGTGGCCCGAGAGTGTGGAACACTGAAGCTTTCTTT.

This rearrangement joins TRBV9 to TRBJ2-3; the match to TRBD2 covers 9 bases. Germline loops: CDR1 SGDLS, CDR2 YYNGEE. The CDR3 sequence is 15 residues long. Germline trimming cut 0 bases from V and 7 bases from J; bases unmatched to any gene: 6. The CDR3: CASSVGRGGINTQYF. The CDR3 DNA is TGTGCCAGCAGCGTAGGGCGGGGGGGCATTAATACGCAGTATTTT.

V is TRBV5-4 and J is TRBJ2-3, with TRBD2 matching 10 bases. V shed 2 bases and J 1 base; nucleotides not matched to a gene: 4. Germline CDR1 is SGHNT and CDR2 is YYREEE (reference sequence). CDR3 length equals 16 residues. The CDR3 is CASSLLSGGRTDTQYF. The CDR3 DNA reads TGTGCCAGCAGCTTACTTAGCGGGGGGCGCACAGATACGCAGTATTTT.

In regard to this clone: The junction departs from germline at one end; a sequencing error may be responsible. This sequence joins TRBV5-1 and TRBJ2-3; D might be TRBD1 or TRBD2, each matching 6 bases. Germline V CDR1 and CDR2: SGHRS, YFSETQ. CDR3 length equals 16 residues. CDR3 sequence reads: CASSVPSGAPTDTQYF. In nucleotides, the CDR3 is TGCGCGAGCAGTGTCCCGTCGGGGGCCCCCACAGATACGCAGTATTTT.

V gene TRBV5-1 combines with J gene TRBJ2-7; D remains unclear. Germline loops: CDR1 SGHRS, CDR2 YFSETQ. This CDR3 region has 14 residues. V lost 6 bases, J lost 7 bases, and 20 bases lay in between. CDR3 in amino acids: CASTSGDRTREQYF. CDR3 coding DNA: TGCGCCAGCACATCTGGAGACCGCACTCGAGAGCAGTACTTC.

The chain is built from TRBV19 and TRBJ2-5; the D gene is possibly TRBD2 (7 bases). Germline V gene sequence: CDR1 LNHDA, CDR2 SQIVND (reference sequence). This CDR3 is built from 15 residues. V lost 6 bases to trimming and J lost 1 base, with 15 bases between them. The CDR3 reads CASSRGGRVQETQYF. The CDR3 nucleotides read TGTGCCAGTAGCCGCGGGGGCCGGGTCCAAGAGACCCAGTACTTC.

The chain has TRBV11-2 and TRBJ2-7, with 8 bases matching TRBD1. This CDR3 is 14 amino acids long. V was pared by 4 bases and J by 6 bases, with 8 bases of the junction left unmatched. Germline values: CDR1 SGHAT, CDR2 FQNNGV. The CDR3 coding sequence is TGTGCCAGCAGCTCCGGACAGGGAGGCCGCGAGCAGTACTTC. The encoded protein is CASSSGQGGREQYF.